The sequence of this T cell receptor beta chain was determined in a study of shared T cell receptors in the human thymus. TCRdb's table, derived via immunoSEQ multiplex PCR, lists solely in-frame clones and lacks some. The sample consists of more than 550,000 clones, approximately 83% of them appearing once. These data also featured in a second study, about human thymus T cells. That source reports: Gene usage for V and J segments appeared biased in thymic and blood repertoires. Thymic repertoires overlap heavily among unrelated individuals, related research has reported.

This receptor was identified in a girl less than two years old with a congenital heart defect. What was sequenced was thymocytes.

In DNA form, the CDR3 reads TGTGCCAGCAACCACCGGGGGAGCACAGATACGCAGTATTTT. This codes for CASNHRGSTDTQYF. The chain joins TRBV7-9 to TRBJ2-3, with D perhaps TRBD2 (6 bases). The CDR3 totals 14 residues. Between the trimmed V and J ends, which lost 7 bases and 0 bases, there was a span of 11 bases. CDR1 and CDR2 from the germline V gene are SEHNR and FQNEAQ (reference sequence).